Listed here are 8 T cell receptor beta chains from one sample, sequenced in a study of cytomegalovirus exposure and HLA in healthy donors. With 60 Vbeta and 13 Jbeta primers, the PCR was carried out. Sequencing used immunoSEQ multiplex PCR; TCRdb keeps in-frame clones, though not all of them. This specimen shows approximately 50,000 clones; the ten leading clones hold around 12%. Sequencing was done on a sample of PBMCs. The receptor source for this set is a man aged 18 to 29 in good health and CMV-seropositive.

The chain combines TRBV9 with TRBJ1-1; D is possibly TRBD1 (5 bases). Looked up from germline, CDR1 is SGDLS and CDR2 is YYNGEE. V lost 0 bases and J lost 4, with 16 bases in between. The CDR3 consists of 16 residues. The CDR3 coding sequence is TGTGCCAGCAGCGTAGCGCCCAGGGTTTCCGCCACTGAAGCTTTCTTT. Amino acid sequence: CASSVAPRVSATEAFF.

This chain connects TRBV7-9 to TRBJ2-7; 8 bases agree with TRBD2. Looked up from germline, CDR1 is SEHNR and CDR2 is FQNEAQ (reference sequence). This CDR3 spans 16 amino acids. Trimming cost V 4 bases and J 2 bases; bases outside gene matches: 10. The CDR3 bases are TGTGCCAGCAGCTGGCGCGAAGCGGGAGACGCCTACGAGCAGTACTTC. Protein sequence: CASSWREAGDAYEQYF.

Concerning this clone itself: Distinct nucleotide sequences in the sample also encode this CDR3. The chain combines TRBV30 with TRBJ2-3; 13 bases align to TRBD2. Germline V lookup: CDR1 GTSNPN, CDR2 SVGIG (reference sequence). V trimming: 4 bases; J trimming: 3 bases; junction bases outside the gene matches: 7. The CDR3 extends over 16 amino acids. The CDR3 sequence is CAWTELTSGRTDTQYF. The CDR3 DNA sequence: TGTGCCTGGACCGAATTGACTAGCGGGAGGACAGATACGCAGTATTTT.

The rearrangement links TRBV15 to TRBJ2-1, with TRBD2 matching over 9 bases. Per germline, CDR1 LNHNV and CDR2 YYDKDF (reference sequence). J lost 7 bases, V lost 8 bases, and 9 bases had no gene match. CDR3 size: 14 residues. The CDR3 protein is CATVDSGSRNEQFF. The CDR3 region has the DNA TGTGCCACCGTTGATAGCGGGAGCCGAAATGAGCAGTTCTTC.

The gene calls are TRBV30 and TRBJ1-1, with 9 nucleotides matching TRBD1. With 0 bases clipped from V and 11 bases from J, the junction kept 10 bases outside the gene matches. The CDR3 consists of 14 residues. The germline gives CDR1 GTSNPN, CDR2 SVGIG (reference sequence). The chain's CDR3 is CAWSVALGTGLAFF. In DNA form, the CDR3 reads TGTGCCTGGAGTGTAGCCCTCGGGACAGGGTTGGCTTTCTTT.

The chain has TRBV15 and TRBJ1-2; 7 nucleotides match TRBD1. This CDR3 spans 15 amino acids. Germline values: CDR1 LNHNV, CDR2 YYDKDF (reference sequence). Germline trimming cut 2 bases from V and 4 bases from J; bases unmatched to any gene: 7. The CDR3 DNA is TGTGCCACCAGCAGAACCGGACAGGCTGGCTATGGCTACACCTTC. The encoded protein is CATSRTGQAGYGYTF.

For the CDR3, the DNA is TGTGCCAGCAGTTACGACAGGGGGCCTGGAAACACCATATATTTT. Protein: CASSYDRGPGNTIYF. The gene calls are TRBV6-5 and TRBJ1-3; TRBD1 aligns across 10 bases. The CDR3 consists of 15 residues. V trimming: 2 bases; J trimming: 2 bases; junction bases outside the gene matches: 0. From germline, CDR1 is MNHEY and CDR2 SVGAGI.

The rearrangement links TRBV7-9 to TRBJ1-6, with unresolved D. CDR3 length: 14 amino acids. Trimming pared 5 bases from V and 8 bases from J, leaving 13 bases between. Germline V gene sequence: CDR1 SEHNR, CDR2 FQNEAQ (reference sequence). DNA for the CDR3: TGTGCCAGCAGCCCGTCGGGTGGCGATTCACCCCTCCACTTT. Its translation: CASSPSGGDSPLHF.